The 28 T cell receptor beta chains given below trace back to one sample, sequenced in a study of control samples from healthy donors and cancer patients (dated by TCRdb to about 2020). Libraries came from the immunoSEQ multiplex PCR assay. Drawn from immuneACCESS, this table holds only the in-frame rearrangements with V and J called that TCRdb kept. Clones are partly lost; checked studies trace under half to an unresolved V gene and leave the rest unexplained. This sample is represented by about 190,000 clones; 80% to 95% of them were singletons. The top ten constitute more than 1.2% of the sample. The specimen was blood. The receptors derive from a man younger than 35 in good health.

The chain joins TRBV5-1 to TRBJ2-1, with a possible D match to TRBD2 (5 bases). Between the trimmed V and J ends, which lost 6 bases and 5 bases, there was a span of 15 bases. This CDR3 contains 14 residues. CDR1 is SGHRS and CDR2 is YFSETQ in the germline V gene. CDR3 residues: CASTKQSEDNEQFF. For the CDR3, the DNA is TGCGCCAGCACGAAGCAGTCGGAGGACAATGAGCAGTTCTTC.

The chain recombines TRBV6-5 with TRBJ2-1; TRBD2 aligns across 8 bases. CDR3 length: 14 residues. Germline V gene data show CDR1 as MNHEY and CDR2 as SVGAGI. V was pared by 2 bases and J by 8 bases, with 5 bases of the junction left unmatched. The CDR3 nucleotides are TGTGCCAGCAGTTACCGGGGGGGCAGGTATGAGCAGTTCTTC. The encoded protein is CASSYRGGRYEQFF.

The chain employs TRBV7-8 and TRBJ1-2; no clear D gene. This CDR3 is 13 amino acids long. Germline assignment: CDR1 SGHVS and CDR2 FQNEAQ. V lost 4 bases, J lost 7 bases, and 13 bases lay in between. CDR3 in DNA: TGTGCCAGCAGCTCCCACAGTGGGAGTGGCTACACCTTC. Protein product: CASSSHSGSGYTF. Looking up the rest from reference TRBV7-8 and TRBJ1-2 gives the full variable domain: GAGVSQSPRYKVAKRGQDVALRCDPISGHVSLFWYQQALGQGPEFLTYFQNEAQLDKSGLPSDRFFAERPEGSVSTLKIQRTQQEDSAVYLCASSSHSGSGYTFGSGTRLTVV.

The V call is TRBV28, the J call TRBJ2-1; 8 bases match TRBD2. Losses at the gene ends were 5 bases for V and 3 bases for J; bases not matched to a gene: 18. Germline lookup yields CDR1 MDHEN and CDR2 SYDVKM. The CDR3 extends over 19 amino acids. The CDR3 DNA follows: TGTGCCAGCAGTCGCCCCCGCCAGCGGGGGATGTCCTACTACAATGAGCAGTTCTTC. This translates into CASSRPRQRGMSYYNEQFF. Full variable domain (rest looked up from reference TRBV28 and TRBJ2-1): DVKVTQSSRYLVKRTGEKVFLECVQDMDHENMFWYRQDPGLGLRLIYFSYDVKMKEKGDIPEGYSVSREKKERFSLILESASTNQTSMYLCASSRPRQRGMSYYNEQFFGPGTRLTVL.

This rearrangement joins TRBV5-1 to TRBJ2-1, with 9 bases aligning to TRBD1. CDR3 size: 15 residues. Germline V gene lookup returns CDR1 SGHRS and CDR2 YFSETQ. The trim removed 1 base at V and 5 bases at J, leaving 4 bases unmatched. CDR3 sequence: CASSLRQGGHNEQFF. CDR3 bases: TGCGCCAGCAGCTTGAGACAGGGGGGTCACAATGAGCAGTTCTTC.

The rearrangement joins TRBV5-5 to TRBJ2-7; TRBD1 agrees at 7 bases. This CDR3 has 16 residues. The V and J ends lost 2 bases and 2 bases, in that order; junction bases with no gene match: 10. CDR1 is SGHKS, CDR2 YYEKEE, per germline (reference sequence). CDR3 amino acids: CASSLQKTGTAYEQYF. CDR3 nucleotide sequence: TGTGCCAGCAGCTTACAGAAGACGGGGACAGCCTACGAGCAGTACTTC.

V usage is TRBV7-3 and J usage is TRBJ2-6; 9 positions agree with TRBD1. Germline loops: CDR1 SGHTA, CDR2 FQGTGA. The ends lost 5 bases at V and 1 base at J; junction bases unmatched: 15. The CDR3 runs to 20 residues. CDR3 in amino acids: CASSPLGLGQGRSGANVLTF. CDR3 bases: TGTGCCAGCAGCCCCTTGGGCCTGGGACAGGGAAGGTCTGGGGCCAACGTCCTGACTTTC.

The gene calls are TRBV28 and TRBJ1-3, with 7 bases matching TRBD1. Germline lookup yields CDR1 MDHEN and CDR2 SYDVKM. CDR3 length: 15 residues. Trimming at V came to 4 bases and at J to 10 bases, leaving 13 bases not matched to a gene. CDR3 DNA sequence: TGTGCCAGCAGTTATGCCGGCAGGGGGAAGGGGACCATATATTTT. Residues: CASSYAGRGKGTIYF.

This clone appeared a few times. Other nucleotide sequences from this sample produce the same CDR3. This sequence joins TRBV7-2 and TRBJ2-1; 11 bases line up with TRBD2. In germline, CDR1 is SGHTA, CDR2 FQGNSA. The CDR3 sequence is 16 residues long. V lost 1 base and J lost 4; bases outside the gene matches: 3. The CDR3 reads CASSLVPSGGYNEQFF. CDR3 nucleotides: TGTGCCAGCAGCTTAGTCCCTAGCGGGGGGTACAATGAGCAGTTCTTC.

The V and J genes are TRBV28 and TRBJ1-1; D may be TRBD1 (6 bases). The germline CDR1 and CDR2 sequences are MDHEN and SYDVKM. The V and J ends lost 3 bases and 10 bases respectively, with 12 bases between them. This CDR3 region has 12 residues. CDR3 nucleotides: TGTGCCAGCAGTTTTGAAACCAGGGGAGCTTTCTTT. This sequence encodes CASSFETRGAFF.

This clone was seen a single time. The chain couples TRBV5-1 to TRBJ1-6, with D maybe TRBD1 (5 bases). V shed 7 bases and J shed 10 bases, with 18 bases lying between them. This CDR3 is 14 amino acids long. Germline values: CDR1 SGHRS, CDR2 YFSETQ. CDR3 residues: CASATGGKGSPLHF. The CDR3 DNA follows: TGCGCCAGCGCAACGGGTGGGAAGGGGTCACCCCTCCACTTT.

This sequence joins TRBV5-1 and TRBJ2-4; the match to TRBD1 covers 7 bases. The CDR3 is 16 amino acids. Germline V gene lookup returns CDR1 SGHRS and CDR2 YFSETQ. Losses at the gene ends were 4 bases for V and 0 bases for J; bases not matched to a gene: 7. The CDR3 protein is CASSRGTDLAKNIQYF. DNA for the CDR3: TGCGCCAGCAGCCGTGGGACAGATCTAGCCAAAAACATTCAGTACTTC.

This chain connects TRBV5-4 to TRBJ2-7; a weak D match, TRBD1 (6 bases). Germline V gene lookup returns CDR1 SGHNT and CDR2 YYREEE (reference sequence). Trimming took off 0 bases at V and 7 bases at J, with 17 bases between the two ends. CDR3 length equals 15 residues. The CDR3 region has the DNA TGTGCCAGCAGCTTGGCAAGGGCAGGGGTGGGGGAGCAGTACTTC. It translates to CASSLARAGVGEQYF. The full variable domain, with the rest looked up from reference TRBV5-4 and TRBJ2-7, is ETGVTQSPTHLIKTRGQQVTLRCSSQSGHNTVSWYQQALGQGPQFIFQYYREEENGRGNFPPRFSGLQFPNYSSELNVNALELDDSALYLCASSLARAGVGEQYFGPGTRLTVT.

V usage is TRBV3-1 (or the pseudogene TRBV3-2) and J usage is TRBJ2-7; 7 bases fit TRBD2. Germline loops: CDR1 LGHDT, CDR2 YNNKEL (reference sequence). Germline trimming cut 4 bases from V and 5 bases from J; bases unmatched to any gene: 2. The CDR3 totals 12 residues. The DNA of the CDR3 is TGTGCCAGCAGCCCTGGGAGGGACGAGCAGTACTTC. Protein product: CASSPGRDEQYF.

The V call is TRBV19, the J call TRBJ1-1, with a tentative D call TRBD1 (5 bases). Trimming took 6 bases from V and 4 from J, leaving 15 bases between them. There are 14 residues in the CDR3. Germline CDR1 and CDR2: LNHDA and SQIVND (reference sequence). CDR3 residues: CASRAGWSGTEAFF. CDR3 nucleotides: TGTGCCAGTAGAGCAGGGTGGTCGGGCACTGAAGCTTTCTTT. Full variable domain (remainder filled in from reference TRBV19 and TRBJ1-1): DGGITQSPKYLFRKEGQNVTLSCEQNLNHDAMYWYRQDPGQGLRLIYYSQIVNDFQKGDIAEGYSVSREKKESFPLTVTSAQKNPTAFYLCASRAGWSGTEAFFGQGTRLTVV.

This clone is a singleton in its sample. V usage is TRBV5-8 and J usage is TRBJ2-7, with D unclear. Per the germline V gene, CDR1 is SGHTS and CDR2 is YDEGEE. The length of the CDR3 is 11 residues. V was cut by 4 bases and J by 6 bases, with 8 bases left in between. This chain's CDR3 is CASSPLGEQYF. The CDR3 nucleotides are TGTGCCAGCAGCCCCTTGGGCGAGCAGTACTTC.

The chain combines TRBV4-1 with TRBJ1-6; D remains unclear. The CDR3 is made up of 17 amino acids. Germline CDR1 is MGHRA and CDR2 is YSYEKL. Trimming removed 4 bases from V and 13 bases from J, with 26 bases in between. DNA of the CDR3: TGCGCCAGCAGCCGGAGACCGCACAGTCCACCCGAAGGCCCCCTCCACTTT. Translated, it gives CASSRRPHSPPEGPLHF.

The chain has TRBV18 and TRBJ2-2, with D possibly TRBD2 on 6 matching bases. CDR1 is KGHSH, CDR2 LQKENI, per germline. Trimming cost V 3 bases and J 1 base, with 6 bases left between them. The CDR3 consists of 14 residues. The CDR3 here is CASSPGGNTGELFF. DNA for the CDR3: TGTGCCAGCTCACCGGGAGGGAACACCGGGGAGCTGTTTTTT.

The chain combines TRBV5-1 with TRBJ2-7; possible D gene TRBD1, 6 bases. V lost 4 bases to trimming and J lost 0 bases, with 14 bases between them. The CDR3 loop spans 15 amino acids. CDR1 SGHRS and CDR2 YFSETQ come from the germline V gene. For the CDR3, the DNA is TGCGCCAGCAGCAGGATAAAGGACAGCTCCTACGAGCAGTACTTC. This encodes CASSRIKDSSYEQYF.

The chain has TRBV30 and TRBJ2-7, with D possibly matching TRBD1 (6 bases). V lost 6 bases, J lost 2 bases, and 14 bases lay in between. There are 13 residues in the CDR3. Germline V gives CDR1 GTSNPN, CDR2 SVGIG (reference sequence). The CDR3 is CACDRTMAYEQYF. CDR3 bases: TGTGCCTGTGACAGGACCATGGCCTACGAGCAGTACTTC. The complete variable domain, with remaining parts taken from reference TRBV30 and TRBJ2-7, reads SQTIHQWPATLVQPVGSPLSLECTVEGTSNPNLYWYRQAAGRGLQLLFYSVGIGQISSEVPQNLSASRPQDRQFILSSKKLLLSDSGFYLCACDRTMAYEQYFGPGTRLTVT.

CDR3 sequence reads: CASSPGQGQNSPLHF. CDR3 coding DNA: TGTGCCAGCTCACCGGGACAGGGGCAGAATTCACCCCTCCACTTT. V is TRBV18 and J is TRBJ1-6; 10 bases agree with TRBD1. CDR1 and CDR2 (germline): KGHSH, LQKENI. The trim removed 3 bases at V and 7 bases at J, leaving 3 bases unmatched. The CDR3 is 15 amino acids.

CDR3 DNA sequence: TGTGCCAGCAGTAAGGGGGGGTTCACAGATACGCAGTATTTT. Its protein is CASSKGGFTDTQYF. The chain recombines TRBV7-3 with TRBJ2-3; a weak D match, TRBD2 (7 bases). The V end was cut by 6 bases, the J end by 2 bases, with 12 bases between. Germline loops: CDR1 SGHTA, CDR2 FQGTGA. The CDR3 spans 14 residues.

The rearrangement links TRBV19 to TRBJ2-3; a possible D gene is TRBD1 (6 bases). Germline CDR1 is LNHDA and CDR2 is SQIVND (reference sequence). This CDR3 has 13 amino acids. Trimming shortened V by 1 base and J by 4 bases, and 6 bases separated the two germline ends. CDR3 nucleotides: TGTGCCAGTAGTATAGGGGGGCCAGATACGCAGTATTTT. It specifies CASSIGGPDTQYF.

The rearrangement joins TRBV15 to TRBJ1-5; D is ambiguous. The CDR3 consists of 15 residues. The ends were cut back, 1 base at V and 6 bases at J, with 13 bases in the middle. Germline V gene data show CDR1 as LNHNV and CDR2 as YYDKDF (reference sequence). The CDR3 region is CATSRVGVITQPQHF. The CDR3 DNA is TGTGCCACCAGCAGAGTCGGCGTAATTACTCAGCCCCAGCATTTT.

V is TRBV5-4 and J is TRBJ2-2; TRBD2 matches at 9 bases. Germline CDR1 SGHNT, CDR2 YYREEE (reference sequence). CDR3 size: 16 residues. J lost 0 bases, V lost 2 bases, and 2 bases had no gene match. CDR3 DNA: TGTGCCAGCAGCTTCGGCGGGAGGGCGAACACCGGGGAGCTGTTTTTT. It codes for CASSFGGRANTGELFF.

This chain links TRBV4-1 with TRBJ2-4; 7 bases align to TRBD1. Trimming removed 0 bases from V and 5 bases from J; junction bases left unmatched: 1. The CDR3 loop spans 14 amino acids. The germline V gene has CDR1 MGHRA and CDR2 YSYEKL. The CDR3 spells CASSQEGGENIQYF. In DNA form, the CDR3 reads TGCGCCAGCAGCCAAGAAGGGGGCGAAAACATTCAGTACTTC.

The chain couples TRBV19 to TRBJ2-2; the D gene could be TRBD1 or TRBD2 (5 bases each). Trimming took off 2 bases at V and 3 bases at J, with 16 bases between the two ends. The CDR3 loop spans 17 amino acids. CDR1 is LNHDA, CDR2 SQIVND, per germline (reference sequence). CDR3 region: CASSIPIGAWYTGELFF. CDR3 coding DNA: TGTGCCAGTAGTATACCGATCGGGGCCTGGTACACCGGGGAGCTGTTTTTT.

The chain recombines TRBV9 with TRBJ1-3; D unresolved. This CDR3 spans 16 amino acids. CDR1 SGDLS and CDR2 YYNGEE come from the germline V gene. Trimming stripped 4 bases from V and 1 base from J, with 15 bases between. The CDR3 nucleotides read TGTGCCAGCAGCTTCAACGACCCGGGTTCTGGAAACACCATATATTTT. Protein product: CASSFNDPGSGNTIYF.